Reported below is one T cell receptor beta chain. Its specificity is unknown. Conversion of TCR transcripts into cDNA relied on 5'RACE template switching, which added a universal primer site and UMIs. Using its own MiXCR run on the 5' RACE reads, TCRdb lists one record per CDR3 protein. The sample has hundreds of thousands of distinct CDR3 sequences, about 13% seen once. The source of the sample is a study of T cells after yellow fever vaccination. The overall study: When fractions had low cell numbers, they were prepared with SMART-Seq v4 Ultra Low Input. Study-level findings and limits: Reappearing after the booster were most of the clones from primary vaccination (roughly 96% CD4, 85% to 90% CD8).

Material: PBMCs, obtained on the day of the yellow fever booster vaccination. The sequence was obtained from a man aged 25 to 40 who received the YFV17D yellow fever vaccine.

CDR3 region: CSVDQRDREDTQYF. The CDR3 nucleotides are TGCAGCGTCGATCAAAGGGACAGGGAGGATACGCAGTATTTT. The chain uses TRBV29-1 and TRBJ2-3; TRBD1 agrees at 9 bases. CDR1 and CDR2 (germline): SQVTM, ANQGSEA. Trimming removed 6 bases from V and 6 bases from J; junction bases left unmatched: 10. The CDR3 spans 14 residues.